The clone carrying this TCR beta chain has at least ten counts. The entry originates in a study of neurological immune-mediated disorders. This CDR3 spans 15 amino acids. The V gene's germline CDR1 is DFQATT and CDR2 SNEGSKA (reference sequence). J lost 4 bases, V lost 6 bases, and 9 bases had no gene match. TCRdb analysed the 5' RACE reads with MiXCR anew, one entry per CDR3 protein. The data show roughly 52,000 distinct CDR3 sequences, 4% seen once. The origin of this receptor is a middle-aged woman with multiple sclerosis. The chain uses TRBV20-1 and TRBJ1-5; 10 bases agree with TRBD1. The specimen was CD4+ T cells from blood. The CDR3, as DNA: TGCAGTGCCCCAGACCCGGGACAGGGGAATCAGCCCCAGCATTTT. This gives the protein CSAPDPGQGNQPQHF.